The sequence of this T cell receptor (beta chain) was determined in a study of patients and donors after allogeneic stem cell transplantation. MiXCR, run by TCRdb on the RT-PCR reads, gives a single entry per CDR3 protein. The table has under 30,000 distinct CDR3 sequences, about 42% seen once. This clonotype was observed many times. The CDR3 runs to 15 residues. Trimming cost V 1 base and J 2 bases, with 14 bases left between them. CDR1 is DFQATT, CDR2 SNEGSKA, per germline (reference sequence). This rearrangement joins TRBV20-1 to TRBJ1-2; D might be TRBD1 (5 bases). The receptor was isolated from a human donor who was either an allogeneic HSCT recipient or a stem cell or donor lymphocyte infusion donor (not recorded which). It is not recorded whose cells these are; they may come from a transplant donor. Sequenced material: blood, either unsorted or a sorted T cell fraction (not recorded which). CDR3 amino acids: CSARGGAAGNYGYTF. The CDR3 DNA reads as TGCAGTGCTAGAGGGGGCGCAGCAGGAAACTATGGCTACACCTTC.